These 20 T cell receptor beta chains were all obtained from the same sample, sequenced in a study of blood T cells in healthy people across ages. Next came a second PCR, run for about 7 to 11 cycles, which used a sample-barcoded 5' primer along with a J-beta primer mix. TCRdb used MiXCR to reprocess the 5' RACE reads, holding one entry per CDR3 protein. Counted here are just over 800,000 distinct CDR3 sequences, about 62% occurring once; the ten biggest clones make up 28%. The specimen sequenced was blood. These receptors originate from a man aged 25-40 years in good health.

The chain couples TRBV11-2 to TRBJ2-1; D remains ambiguous. Trimming stripped 6 bases from V and 0 bases from J, with 12 bases between. Germline V gives CDR1 SGHAT, CDR2 FQNNGV. The CDR3 runs 15 residues. The chain's CDR3 is CASREEVSSYNEQFF. The DNA of the CDR3 is TGTGCCAGCAGAGAAGAGGTTAGCTCCTACAATGAGCAGTTCTTC. The full variable domain, its missing parts supplied by reference TRBV11-2 and TRBJ2-1, is EAGVAQSPRYKIIEKRQSVAFWCNPISGHATLYWYQQILGQGPKLLIQFQNNGVVDDSQLPKDRFSAERLKGVDSTLKIQPAKLEDSAVYLCASREEVSSYNEQFFGPGTRLTVL.

On this clonotype: At one of its ends the junction is not consistent with the germline gene, which may arise from a read error. The gene calls are TRBV4-2 and TRBJ2-3; 11 bases agree with TRBD2. Germline CDR1 reads LGHNA; CDR2 reads YNFKEQ. This CDR3 contains 15 residues. CDR3 nucleotide sequence: TGTGCCGGCAGCCCACTAGCGGGGGAAACAGATACGCAGTATTTT. Protein: CAGSPLAGETDTQYF.

This clonotype has a count of ten or more. This chain's CDR3 is CASSLGLATGETQYF. The DNA for the CDR3 is TGTGCCAGCAGCTTAGGCCTAGCCACGGGAGAGACCCAGTACTTC. The chain combines TRBV7-8 with TRBJ2-5, with D possibly being TRBD2 (5 bases). V was clipped by 1 base and J by 4 bases, with 13 bases between them. The CDR3 totals 15 residues. CDR1 and CDR2 from the germline V gene are SGHVS and FQNEAQ.

This chain links TRBV18 with TRBJ2-7; D possibly matches TRBD1 or TRBD2 (5 bases each). The J call is in doubt because the DNA end fits TRBJ2-5 better. CDR1 and CDR2 from the germline V gene are KGHSH and LQKENI. The CDR3 spans 16 residues. This CDR3 reads CASSPVSGPAVETQYF. DNA of the CDR3: TGTGCCAGCTCACCGGTTTCGGGGCCCGCGGTCGAGACCCAGTACTTC.

The rearrangement uses TRBV29-1 and TRBJ2-4, with 11 bases matching TRBD2. V dropped 6 bases and J dropped 13; count of bases not matched to a gene: 11. The germline V gene has CDR1 SQVTM and CDR2 ANQGSEA. The length of the CDR3 is 13 residues. CDR3 amino acids: CSVLAGGAGAQYF. Here the CDR3 DNA reads TGCAGCGTGCTAGCGGGAGGCGCTGGGGCGCAGTACTTC.

The chain has TRBV5-1 and TRBJ2-1, with D perhaps TRBD1 or TRBD2 (5 bases each). Germline assignment: CDR1 SGHRS and CDR2 YFSETQ. The CDR3 consists of 16 residues. With 3 bases removed from V and 1 base from J, the gap between germline ends came to 14 bases. CDR3 DNA: TGCGCCAGCAGCTCCTCGGGACGGACGTCCTACAATGAGCAGTTCTTC. This codes for CASSSSGRTSYNEQFF.

This clonotype was counted a single time. This rearrangement joins TRBV11-2 to TRBJ2-4; TRBD2 is a possible D gene (7 bases). The V end lost 1 base, the J end lost 2 bases, and 12 bases lay between the germline ends. There are 16 residues in the CDR3. Per germline, CDR1 SGHAT and CDR2 FQNNGV. As DNA, the CDR3 is TGTGCCAGCAGCTTAGGTCGCGGGGGCCCCAAAAACATTCAGTACTTC. Its translation: CASSLGRGGPKNIQYF.

The V gene is TRBV7-9, the J gene TRBJ1-1; TRBD1 might be the D (5 bases). The germline gives CDR1 SEHNR, CDR2 FQNEAQ (reference sequence). This CDR3 is 10 amino acids long. V lost 11 bases and J 3 bases, leaving 7 bases between the germline ends. The CDR3 sequence: CAGGDTEAFF. For the CDR3, the DNA is TGTGCCGGGGGAGACACTGAAGCTTTCTTT. Using reference TRBV7-9 and TRBJ1-1 for the parts outside the CDR3, the full variable domain is DTGVSQNPRHKITKRGQNVTFRCDPISEHNRLYWYRQTLGQGPEFLTYFQNEAQLEKSRLLSDRFSAERPKGSFSTLEIQRTEQGDSAMYLCAGGDTEAFFGQGTRLTVV.

This clonotype was counted a few times. V and J are TRBV12-3 or TRBV12-4 and TRBJ1-2; D is unclear. The length of the CDR3 is 12 residues. V was shortened by 3 bases and J by 5 bases, with 7 bases between the two germline ends. CDR3 in amino acids: CASSLESYGYTF. The CDR3 region has the DNA TGTGCCAGCAGTTTGGAGTCGTATGGCTACACCTTC.

This rearrangement joins TRBV9 to TRBJ2-3; 7 bases agree with TRBD1. This CDR3 has 17 amino acids. After removal of 3 bases from V and 3 bases from J, the junction contained 13 bases not matched to a gene. The germline V gene encodes CDR1 SGDLS and CDR2 YYNGEE. The CDR3 region is CASSGLRPGQRTDTQYF. As DNA, the CDR3 is TGTGCCAGCAGCGGACTAAGACCGGGACAGAGGACAGATACGCAGTATTTT.

The chain uses TRBV5-5 and TRBJ1-2; D ambiguous. Germline V gene sequence: CDR1 SGHKS, CDR2 YYEKEE (reference sequence). Trimming removed 0 bases from V and 4 bases from J, with 28 bases in between. CDR3 size: 20 residues. In DNA form, the CDR3 reads TGTGCCAGCAGCTTGGAACCCCTCCGGGCTTCTTCGATTTCGGGCTATGGCTACACCTTC. Translated, it gives CASSLEPLRASSISGYGYTF.

V usage is TRBV14 and J usage is TRBJ1-2; TRBD1 aligns across 7 bases. J gave up 8 bases and V 4 bases, and 10 bases lay outside the gene matches. Germline lookup yields CDR1 SGHDN and CDR2 FVKESK. The length of the CDR3 is 14 residues. CDR3 in amino acids: CASSPRQGLKGYTF. CDR3 coding DNA: TGTGCCAGCAGCCCCCGACAGGGATTGAAGGGCTACACCTTC. Variable domain in full (rest from reference TRBV14 and TRBJ1-2): EAGVTQFPSHSVIEKGQTVTLRCDPISGHDNLYWYRRVMGKEIKFLLHFVKESKQDESGMPNNRFLAERTGGTYSTLKVQPAELEDSGVYFCASSPRQGLKGYTFGSGTRLTVV.

There are many counts of this clonotype. This sequence joins TRBV7-2 and TRBJ2-1; possible D gene TRBD2, 6 bases. The CDR3 runs to 13 residues. Trimming shortened V by 5 bases and J by 5 bases, and 10 bases separated the two germline ends. Per germline, CDR1 SGHTA and CDR2 FQGNSA. The chain's CDR3 is CASSVSGDNEQFF. Written as DNA, the CDR3 is TGTGCCAGCAGCGTTAGCGGTGACAATGAGCAGTTCTTC.

The V and J genes are TRBV10-3 and TRBJ1-5, with TRBD1 matching 9 bases. The V segment lost 10 bases and the J segment 5 bases; nucleotides outside the gene matches: 6. Looked up from germline, CDR1 is ENHRY and CDR2 is SYGVKD. The CDR3 has 13 residues. CDR3 coding DNA: TGTGCCACCGGACAGGGGTCATATCAGCCCCAGCATTTT. Translation: CATGQGSYQPQHF.

The genes are TRBV27 and TRBJ1-2; a weak D match, TRBD1 (6 bases). V shed 6 bases and J shed 7 bases, with 21 bases lying between them. The CDR3 sequence is 15 residues long. Germline loops: CDR1 MNHEY, CDR2 SMNVEV (reference sequence). The CDR3 here is CASRTKGLGAGGYTF. Here the CDR3 DNA reads TGTGCCAGCAGGACTAAGGGACTGGGGGCCGGTGGCTACACCTTC.

This chain uses TRBV20-1 with TRBJ2-5, with 8 nucleotides matching TRBD2. Germline V gene data show CDR1 as DFQATT and CDR2 as SNEGSKA (reference sequence). V trimming: 0 bases; J trimming: 2 bases; junction bases outside the gene matches: 11. This CDR3 region has 17 residues. CDR3 sequence: CSARDLLAEYSQETQYF. In DNA, the CDR3 is TGCAGTGCTAGAGATCTACTAGCGGAGTACAGTCAAGAGACCCAGTACTTC.

The chain couples TRBV4-3 to TRBJ2-1, with unresolved D. This CDR3 is built from 13 residues. Between the trimmed V and J ends, which lost 3 bases and 8 bases, there was a span of 11 bases. The V gene's germline CDR1 is LGHNA and CDR2 YSLEER. The CDR3 DNA reads as TGCGCCAGCAGCCACCTGAAAGGGCATGAGCAGTTCTTC. Its protein is CASSHLKGHEQFF.

The chain combines TRBV12-3 or TRBV12-4 with TRBJ1-2; possibly TRBD1 for D (5 bases). V was clipped by 11 bases and J by 8 bases, with 15 bases between them. The CDR3 extends over 11 amino acids. CDR3 bases: TGTGCCTCTCCAGGGCTGGGGGGCTACACCTTC. It is translated as CASPGLGGYTF.

The chain combines TRBV27 with TRBJ2-4; D call uncertain. The DNA matches TRBJ2-7 better at its end, which makes the J call doubtful. Germline lookup yields CDR1 MNHEY and CDR2 SMNVEV (reference sequence). This CDR3 has 14 residues. CDR3 nucleotides: TGTGCCAGCAGTACCCTAGGTCTCAGCCACGAGCAGTACTTC. Its protein product is CASSTLGLSHEQYF.

V and J are TRBV2 and TRBJ2-4, with a possible D match to TRBD1 (5 bases). This CDR3 has 14 residues. V lost 7 bases and J 2 bases, leaving 12 bases between the germline ends. CDR1 SNHLY and CDR2 FYNNEI come from the germline V gene. The CDR3 sequence is CASTRQGSKNIQYF. Written as DNA, the CDR3 is TGTGCCAGCACACGGCAGGGATCCAAAAACATTCAGTACTTC.